Listed below are T cell receptor beta chains from one sample, sequenced in a study of patients and donors after allogeneic stem cell transplantation. In TCRdb, the RT-PCR reads were re-called with MiXCR into one record per CDR3 protein. Among over 150,000 distinct CDR3 sequences listed, 30% were seen once. Sequencing was carried out using blood, either unsorted or a sorted T cell fraction (not recorded which). The receptors derive from a human donor who was either an allogeneic HSCT recipient or a stem cell or donor lymphocyte infusion donor (not recorded which). It is not recorded whose cells these are; they may come from a transplant donor. Each CDR3 is given with its conserved first and last residue. The D gene is left open where the match is weak. Only part of the rows carry a size: once, few, many, or a class if the clone is expanded.

>few|TRBD2|TRBJ2-5|TRBV5-1
CASSGTRGETQYF
TGCGCCAGCAGCGGGACTAGGGGAGAGACCCAGTACTTC
>few|.|TRBJ2-1|TRBV7-7
CASSLAWGSYNEQFF
TGTGCTAGCAGCTTAGCTTGGGGCTCCTACAATGAGCAGTTCTTC
>many|TRBD1|TRBJ2-7|TRBV28
CASSLGGTGGSYEQYF
TGTGCCAGCAGTTTAGGGGGGACAGGGGGCTCCTACGAGCAGTACTTC
>.|TRBD1|TRBJ2-1|TRBV10-2
CAAQGQGWYNEQFF
TGCGCCGCGCAAGGACAGGGTTGGTACAATGAGCAGTTCTTC
>.|.|TRBJ1-5|TRBV28
CASMLGNQPQHF
TGTGCCAGCATGCTAGGGAATCAGCCCCAGCATTTT
>.|.|TRBJ1-6|TRBV4-1
CASSQWIVDSPLHF
TGCGCCAGCAGCCAATGGATAGTCGATTCACCCCTCCACTTT
>many|TRBD1|TRBJ2-7|TRBV28
CASSRTGGGYEQYF
TGTGCCAGCAGTCGGACAGGGGGAGGCTACGAGCAGTACTTC
>.|.|TRBJ1-5|TRBV11-3
CASSHGDGYNQPQHF
TGTGCCAGCAGCCACGGGGACGGTTACAATCAGCCCCAGCATTTT
>.|.|TRBJ2-4|TRBV11-2
CASSPSHGEKYF
TGTGCCAGCAGCCCTTCCCATGGGGAGAAGTACTTC
>.|.|TRBJ2-7|TRBV3-1
CASSRGRPIHEQYF
TGTGCCAGCAGCCGTGGTCGCCCCATCCACGAGCAGTACTTC
>many|TRBD1|TRBJ1-1|TRBV20-1
CSARRDRATEAFF
TGCAGTGCTAGAAGGGACAGGGCCACTGAAGCTTTCTTT
>few|.|TRBJ1-2|TRBV20-1
CSASDTGQSYGYTF
TGCAGTGCTAGTGATACAGGGCAGAGCTATGGCTACACCTTC
>.|.|TRBJ2-7|TRBV9
CASSSGWGVEQYF
TGTGCCAGCAGCTCCGGTTGGGGGGTCGAGCAGTACTTC
>.|TRBD1|TRBJ1-1|TRBV18
CASSPRDRGPEAFF
TGTGCCAGCTCACCCCGGGACAGGGGCCCTGAAGCTTTCTTT
>.|.|TRBJ2-1|TRBV7-9
CASSTQEVKVYEQFF
TGTGCCAGCAGCACACAGGAGGTAAAGGTGTATGAGCAGTTCTTC
>few|TRBD2|TRBJ2-3|TRBV3-1
CASSHAGADTDTQYF
TGTGCCAGCAGCCACGCGGGAGCCGACACAGATACGCAGTATTTT
>once|.|TRBJ2-1|TRBV6-6
CASIQVGEQFF
TGTGCCAGCATTCAAGTTGGTGAGCAGTTCTTC
>.|.|TRBJ2-7|TRBV4-1
CASSQDRLGYEQYF
TGCGCCAGCAGCCAAGATAGGTTGGGGTACGAGCAGTACTTC
>few|.|TRBJ1-2|TRBV7-2
CASSQGLTYGYTF
TGTGCCAGCAGCCAAGGACTGACCTATGGCTACACCTTC
>many|TRBD1|TRBJ1-6|TRBV12-3/TRBV12-4
CASKSTGGNSPLHF
TGTGCCAGCAAGTCGACAGGGGGAAATTCACCCCTCCACTTT
>few|.|TRBJ2-3|TRBV9
CASSPRVLSTDTQYF
TGTGCCAGCAGCCCTAGGGTACTTAGCACAGATACGCAGTATTTT
>.|.|TRBJ2-5|TRBV7-9
CASSLATVLETQYF
TGTGCCAGCAGCTTAGCTACGGTTCTCGAGACCCAGTACTTC
>.|TRBD2|TRBJ2-1|TRBV7-7
CASSRTSGRENEQFF
TGTGCTAGCAGCCGGACTAGCGGGAGAGAGAATGAGCAGTTCTTC
>.|.|TRBJ2-2|TRBV4-2
CASSQSLRTELFF
TGTGCCAGCAGCCAGTCCTTGCGGACCGAGCTGTTTTTT
>.|TRBD2|TRBJ2-7|TRBV2
CASSDPRLAGSYEQYF
TGTGCCAGCAGTGACCCCCGGCTAGCGGGGTCCTACGAGCAGTACTTC
>.|.|TRBJ2-3|TRBV4-3
CASSQDLGRADTQYF
TGCGCCAGCAGCCAAGATCTCGGGCGCGCAGATACGCAGTATTTT
>few|TRBD1|TRBJ2-7|TRBV6-5
CASSYSTGGSYEQYF
TGTGCCAGCAGTTACTCGACAGGGGGGTCCTACGAGCAGTACTTC
>.|.|TRBJ2-4|TRBV4-3
CASSQDLGSGRIQYF
TGCGCCAGCAGCCAAGATCTCGGTAGCGGACGCATTCAGTACTTC
>many|.|TRBJ1-1|TRBV29-1
CSAQGGGRAFF
TGCAGCGCCCAAGGCGGGGGGCGAGCTTTCTTT
>few|.|TRBJ1-5|TRBV28
CASSLPSGNQPQHF
TGTGCCAGCAGTTTGCCATCTGGCAATCAGCCCCAGCATTTT
>.|.|TRBJ2-3|TRBV27
CASSHIGWTDTQYF
TGTGCCAGCAGTCATATTGGCTGGACAGATACGCAGTATTTT
>.|.|TRBJ1-1|TRBV2
CASSPRPRSWAGWTEAFF
TGTGCCAGCAGTCCCCGACCACGAAGTTGGGCAGGGTGGACTGAAGCTTTCTTT
>few|.|TRBJ2-7|TRBV5-6
CASSYTRWASYEQYF
TGTGCCAGCAGTTACACTCGGTGGGCGTCCTACGAGCAGTACTTC
>many|.|TRBJ1-5|TRBV28
CASSPRVRGNQPQHF
TGTGCCAGCAGCCCGCGTGTTCGGGGGAATCAGCCCCAGCATTTT
>.|.|TRBJ2-7|TRBV6-5
CASSPRGGYEQYF
TGTGCCAGCAGTCCTAGGGGGGGGTACGAGCAGTACTTC
>few|TRBD2|TRBJ2-3|TRBV5-1
CASSLWTSGTDTQYF
TGCGCCAGCAGCTTGTGGACTAGCGGTACAGATACGCAGTATTTT
>once|TRBD2|TRBJ2-1|TRBV4-2
CASSPAGTSEYNEQFF
TGTGCCAGCAGCCCCGCCGGGACTAGCGAGTACAATGAGCAGTTCTTC
>.|TRBD2|TRBJ2-3|TRBV4-3
CASSQDGLAGASTDTQYF
TGCGCCAGCAGCCAAGATGGACTAGCGGGAGCTAGCACAGATACGCAGTATTTT
>.|.|TRBJ2-7|TRBV14
CASSQDQMEDPYEQYF
TGTGCCAGCAGCCAAGATCAGATGGAGGACCCCTACGAGCAGTACTTC
>.|.|TRBJ2-7|TRBV7-9
CASSLDTRYEQYF
TGTGCCAGCAGCTTAGATACCCGCTACGAGCAGTACTTC
>.|.|TRBJ2-5|TRBV5-1
CASSPQGTETQYF
TGCGCCAGCAGCCCACAGGGAACAGAGACCCAGTACTTC
>few|TRBD1|TRBJ1-2|TRBV6-2/TRBV6-3
CASETDREDNYGYTF
TGTGCCAGCGAGACCGACAGGGAAGATAACTATGGCTACACCTTC
>.|TRBD1|TRBJ2-1|TRBV29-1
CSAGQGAEEQFF
TGCAGCGCAGGACAGGGGGCGGAAGAGCAGTTCTTC
>many|.|TRBJ1-1|TRBV3-1
CASSLEVGKLEAFF
TGTGCCAGCAGCTTAGAAGTAGGCAAACTTGAAGCTTTCTTT
>many|.|TRBJ1-1|TRBV5-1
CASSFVGDTEAFF
TGCGCCAGCAGCTTCGTCGGAGACACTGAAGCTTTCTTT
>.|.|TRBJ2-7|TRBV14
CASSLGGIEQYF
TGTGCCAGCAGCCTTGGCGGGATCGAGCAGTACTTC
>once|.|TRBJ2-5|TRBV5-1
CASSSGKGETQYF
TGCGCCAGCAGCTCGGGGAAAGGAGAGACCCAGTACTTC
>.|.|TRBJ1-4|TRBV28
CASSLPPSGNEKLFF
TGTGCCAGCAGTTTACCACCTTCGGGTAATGAAAAACTGTTTTTT
>.|TRBD1|TRBJ2-7|TRBV5-1
CASSLGQDYEQYF
TGCGCCAGCAGCCTGGGACAGGACTACGAGCAGTACTTC
>.|.|TRBJ2-3|TRBV2
CASSDGAGSSTDTQYF
TGTGCCAGCAGTGATGGGGCTGGTTCTAGCACAGATACGCAGTATTTT
>.|TRBD2|TRBJ2-1|TRBV10-3
CAISVAGVEQFF
TGTGCCATCAGTGTAGCGGGAGTTGAGCAGTTCTTC
>.|.|TRBJ1-3|TRBV7-2
CASSLGKGVLGNTIYF
TGTGCCAGCAGCTTAGGAAAGGGGGTTCTTGGAAACACCATATATTTT
>.|TRBD1|TRBJ2-7|TRBV6-6
CASSYWDRAGEQYF
TGTGCCAGCAGTTACTGGGACAGGGCAGGCGAGCAGTACTTC
>few|TRBD2|TRBJ2-1|TRBV7-8
CASSLAGLAGNEQFF
TGTGCCAGCAGCCTAGCGGGACTAGCAGGGAATGAGCAGTTCTTC
>.|.|TRBJ2-1|TRBV7-7
CASSPQASSYNEQFF
TGTGCTAGCAGCCCACAGGCGAGCTCCTACAATGAGCAGTTCTTC
>.|.|TRBJ2-6|TRBV29-1
CSVEATLSGANVLTF
TGCAGCGTTGAAGCCACCTTATCTGGGGCCAACGTCCTGACTTTC
>.|TRBD1|TRBJ2-5|TRBV29-1
CSVATGWETQYF
TGCAGCGTTGCGACAGGGTGGGAGACCCAGTACTTC
>.|.|TRBJ2-6|TRBV24-1
CATADSSGANVLTF
TGTGCCACGGCTGATTCCTCTGGGGCCAACGTCCTGACTTTC
>.|.|TRBJ1-2|TRBV7-9
CASSFLRDKDYGYTF
TGTGCCAGCAGCTTCCTACGGGACAAAGACTATGGCTACACCTTC